Here is one TCR beta chain with its context. V lost 5 bases to trimming and J lost 6 bases, with 5 bases between them. From germline, CDR1 is SNHLY and CDR2 FYNNEI. CDR3 length: 11 amino acids. These data belong to a study of long-term antiretroviral therapy in people with HIV. The run of the v3.0 immunoSEQ assay was at survey level. TCRdb's table, derived via immunoSEQ multiplex PCR, lists solely in-frame clones and lacks some. The table has some 22,000 clones, around four fifths seen once; the top ten hold roughly 3.9%. The V gene is TRBV2, the J gene TRBJ2-1; no definite D call. The sample here was unsorted PBMCs, taken about 4 years after starting antiretroviral therapy. The TCR was taken from a man aged 18 to 30 with HIV. CDR3 in amino acids: CASSLLNEQFF. The CDR3 DNA follows: TGTGCCAGCAGTCTACTCAATGAGCAGTTCTTC.